A selection of T cell receptor beta chains follows, all from one sample in a study of blood T cell repertoires in COVID-19. TCRdb's table, derived via immunoSEQ multiplex PCR, lists solely in-frame clones and lacks some. The data contain 55,000 to 80,000 clones, roughly 78% of them singletons. The specimen sequenced was peripheral blood. These receptor sequences come from a man aged 55 to 70 with COVID-19, enrolled during active disease. The CDR3 runs from the conserved cysteine through the conserved F or W. The D gene is left open where the match is weak. Not every row has a clone size; where given, it reads once, few, many or a size class.

clone size: NA
J gene: TRBJ2-7
V gene: TRBV28
D gene: TRBD2
CDR3 DNA: TGTGCCAGCAGTCAGGCCTTTTTCGGACCGGGGGGGGAGCAGTACTTC
CDR3 protein: CASSQAFFGPGGEQYF

clone size: NA
J gene: TRBJ2-5
V gene: TRBV21-1
D gene: NA
CDR3 DNA: TGTGCCAGCAGCCACATTAGGGTAGTCGGCGGGAGGAGAGAAGAGACCCAGTACTTC
CDR3 protein: CASSHIRVVGGRREETQYF

clone size: NA
J gene: TRBJ2-5
V gene: TRBV13
D gene: NA
CDR3 DNA: TGTGCCAGCAGCGTTCGAGGGGGTTCGGGAGAGACCCAGTACTTC
CDR3 protein: CASSVRGGSGETQYF

clone size: NA
J gene: TRBJ2-1
V gene: TRBV6-1
D gene: NA
CDR3 DNA: TGTGCCAGCAGTGAATGGGTAGCTTCGAGTGAGCAGTTCTTC
CDR3 protein: CASSEWVASSEQFF

clone size: NA
J gene: TRBJ1-5
V gene: TRBV20-1
D gene: NA
CDR3 DNA: TGCAGTGCTAGTGGTCGGACAGTCGGAGACCCCAGGCTCCAGCATTTT
CDR3 protein: CSASGRTVGDPRLQHF

clone size: NA
J gene: TRBJ2-1
V gene: TRBV27
D gene: NA
CDR3 DNA: TGTGCCAGCAGTTTAGCGGGAAATGAGCAGTTCTTC
CDR3 protein: CASSLAGNEQFF

clone size: once
J gene: TRBJ2-7
V gene: TRBV6-5
D gene: TRBD2
CDR3 DNA: TGTGCCAGCAGTTACTCGATGAGGGACTACTCCTACGAGCAGTACTTC
CDR3 protein: CASSYSMRDYSYEQYF

clone size: NA
J gene: TRBJ2-7
V gene: TRBV7-7
D gene: TRBD1
CDR3 DNA: TGTGCCAGCAGCTTAGCCGCCGGACAGGGCTACGAGCAGTACTTC
CDR3 protein: CASSLAAGQGYEQYF

clone size: few
J gene: TRBJ1-2
V gene: TRBV11-2
D gene: NA
CDR3 DNA: TGTGCCAGCAGCTTAGCAGGGAGGAATGGCTACACCTTC
CDR3 protein: CASSLAGRNGYTF

clone size: NA
J gene: TRBJ1-6
V gene: TRBV2
D gene: NA
CDR3 DNA: TGTGCCAGCAGTGTTACAGGTTCGAATTCACCCCTCCACTTT
CDR3 protein: CASSVTGSNSPLHF

clone size: NA
J gene: TRBJ2-5
V gene: TRBV25-1
D gene: TRBD1
CDR3 DNA: TGTGCCAGCAGGGACAGGGTGAGGCAAGAGACCCAGTACTTC
CDR3 protein: CASRDRVRQETQYF

clone size: few
J gene: TRBJ2-7
V gene: TRBV29-1
D gene: NA
CDR3 DNA: TGCAGCGTTGCCGAGGCTTACGAGCAGTACTTC
CDR3 protein: CSVAEAYEQYF

clone size: NA
J gene: TRBJ1-2
V gene: TRBV9
D gene: NA
CDR3 DNA: TGTGCCAGCAGCGTAGGACAAAACTTGGGTGGCTACACCTTC
CDR3 protein: CASSVGQNLGGYTF

clone size: NA
J gene: TRBJ2-2
V gene: TRBV7-3
D gene: NA
CDR3 DNA: TGTGCCAGCAGCTTTGGGACTAACACCGGGGAGCTGTTTTTT
CDR3 protein: CASSFGTNTGELFF

clone size: NA
J gene: TRBJ1-4
V gene: TRBV19
D gene: NA
CDR3 DNA: TGTGCCAGTAGTATAGTGGACAGTTTTAATGAAAAACTGTTTTTT
CDR3 protein: CASSIVDSFNEKLFF

clone size: NA
J gene: TRBJ2-5
V gene: TRBV7-6
D gene: NA
CDR3 DNA: TGTGCCAGCAGCCGTAGGTATGGCGGGCCCCAAGAGACCCAGTACTTC
CDR3 protein: CASSRRYGGPQETQYF

clone size: few
J gene: TRBJ1-4
V gene: TRBV7-9
D gene: NA
CDR3 DNA: TGTGCCAGCAGCTTAGGCCGAGGTGGCAATGAAAAACTGTTTTTT
CDR3 protein: CASSLGRGGNEKLFF

clone size: NA
J gene: TRBJ2-5
V gene: TRBV6-5
D gene: NA
CDR3 DNA: TGTGCCAGCAGCCCAAGGGGTGCGGAGACCCAGTACTTC
CDR3 protein: CASSPRGAETQYF

clone size: NA
J gene: TRBJ1-1
V gene: TRBV25-1
D gene: NA
CDR3 DNA: TGTGCCAGCAGTGCCCAGGGCACTGAAGCTTTCTTT
CDR3 protein: CASSAQGTEAFF

clone size: NA
J gene: TRBJ1-1
V gene: TRBV2
D gene: TRBD1
CDR3 DNA: TGTGCCAGCAGTGAGGACAGGGTAGCTCGGAACACTGAAGCTTTCTTT
CDR3 protein: CASSEDRVARNTEAFF

clone size: NA
J gene: TRBJ1-2
V gene: TRBV28
D gene: NA
CDR3 DNA: TGTGCCAGCAGTTTGCGAGGGAGTAGGGGGTATGGCTACACCTTC
CDR3 protein: CASSLRGSRGYGYTF

clone size: NA
J gene: TRBJ2-1
V gene: TRBV6-8
D gene: TRBD2
CDR3 DNA: TGTGCCAGCATTTGTGCGGGAGAAGGGAGTGAGCAGTTCTTC
CDR3 protein: CASICAGEGSEQFF

clone size: NA
J gene: TRBJ2-3
V gene: TRBV24-1
D gene: NA
CDR3 DNA: TGTGCCACCAGTGATCCTCAGACAGTTATCACAGATACGCAGTATTTT
CDR3 protein: CATSDPQTVITDTQYF

clone size: NA
J gene: TRBJ2-7
V gene: TRBV11-2
D gene: NA
CDR3 DNA: TGTGCCAGCAGCTTAGCGGCGGGGCAGGCCCCCAGGGAGCAGTACTTC
CDR3 protein: CASSLAAGQAPREQYF

clone size: NA
J gene: TRBJ2-7
V gene: TRBV19
D gene: TRBD1
CDR3 DNA: TGTGCCAGTAGTCCCCTCGAAGGACAGGCCAGGGGGACCGAGCAGTACTTC
CDR3 protein: CASSPLEGQARGTEQYF

clone size: NA
J gene: TRBJ1-2
V gene: TRBV5-4
D gene: NA
CDR3 DNA: TGTGCCAGCAGCTTGATGTCTCCATCGGTGAACTATGGCTACACCTTC
CDR3 protein: CASSLMSPSVNYGYTF

clone size: NA
J gene: TRBJ1-1
V gene: TRBV2
D gene: NA
CDR3 DNA: TGTGCCAGCAGACCTGGGGGGGGGAGGAACACTGAAGCTTTCTTT
CDR3 protein: CASRPGGGRNTEAFF

clone size: NA
J gene: TRBJ1-2
V gene: TRBV29-1
D gene: NA
CDR3 DNA: TGCAGCCCCGATTTGAGGGAGGGCTACACCTTC
CDR3 protein: CSPDLREGYTF

clone size: NA
J gene: TRBJ2-3
V gene: TRBV7-9
D gene: NA
CDR3 DNA: TGTGCCAGCAGCCCAAGCACAGATACGCAGTATTTT
CDR3 protein: CASSPSTDTQYF

clone size: NA
J gene: TRBJ2-5
V gene: TRBV2
D gene: TRBD2
CDR3 DNA: TGTGCCACCACTCCGACCGATCTCGACGGGGGGGAGACCCAGTACTTC
CDR3 protein: CATTPTDLDGGETQYF

clone size: once
J gene: TRBJ1-2
V gene: TRBV12-5
D gene: NA
CDR3 DNA: TGTGCTAGTGGTTTGAGTCACAGGGATGGCTACACCTTC
CDR3 protein: CASGLSHRDGYTF

clone size: NA
J gene: TRBJ2-7
V gene: TRBV4-1
D gene: TRBD2
CDR3 DNA: TGCGCCAGCTCGACTAGCGGTCCCTACGAGCAGTACTTC
CDR3 protein: CASSTSGPYEQYF

clone size: NA
J gene: TRBJ1-1
V gene: TRBV6-5
D gene: NA
CDR3 DNA: TGTGCCAGCAGCTCTGAGGTGGGGGGGAACACTGAAGCTTTCTTT
CDR3 protein: CASSSEVGGNTEAFF

clone size: NA
J gene: TRBJ1-4
V gene: TRBV12-3/TRBV12-4
D gene: NA
CDR3 DNA: TGTGCCAGCAGTTCCCGGGGTGAAAAACTGTTTTTT
CDR3 protein: CASSSRGEKLFF

clone size: NA
J gene: TRBJ1-2
V gene: TRBV6-5
D gene: NA
CDR3 DNA: TGTGCCAGCAGTAACTCCAGACGGGACTATGGCTACACCTTC
CDR3 protein: CASSNSRRDYGYTF

clone size: once
J gene: TRBJ1-4
V gene: TRBV29-1
D gene: NA
CDR3 DNA: TGCAGCGTTGGTCGGGGGGGCAACGAGGGTGAAAAACTGTTTTTT
CDR3 protein: CSVGRGGNEGEKLFF

clone size: NA
J gene: TRBJ2-5
V gene: TRBV5-1
D gene: NA
CDR3 DNA: TGCGCCAGCAGCATTCCCGGAGGGCCGAAGACCCAGTACTTC
CDR3 protein: CASSIPGGPKTQYF

clone size: NA
J gene: TRBJ2-1
V gene: TRBV6-5
D gene: TRBD2
CDR3 DNA: TGTGCCAGCAGCTTTATAGCGGGGGGGCTAGATGAGCAGTTCTTC
CDR3 protein: CASSFIAGGLDEQFF

clone size: NA
J gene: TRBJ2-1
V gene: TRBV7-9
D gene: TRBD1
CDR3 DNA: TGTGCCAGCAGCTTAGCCCAGGGACAGATCTACAATGAGCAGTTCTTC
CDR3 protein: CASSLAQGQIYNEQFF

clone size: NA
J gene: TRBJ2-1
V gene: TRBV21-1
D gene: NA
CDR3 DNA: TGTGCCAGCAGCAATCCTCTCTCCCCTCCCGGGACTAGCGGGCCACATGGTGAGCAGTTCTTC
CDR3 protein: CASSNPLSPPGTSGPHGEQFF

clone size: NA
J gene: TRBJ1-3
V gene: TRBV5-4
D gene: NA
CDR3 DNA: TGTGCCAGCAGCCACCCGGACAGAGGAAACACCATATATTTT
CDR3 protein: CASSHPDRGNTIYF

clone size: many
J gene: TRBJ2-5
V gene: TRBV30
D gene: TRBD2
CDR3 DNA: TGTGCCTGGAACCCTGGGACTAGCGCGCAAGAGACCCAGTACTTC
CDR3 protein: CAWNPGTSAQETQYF

clone size: few
J gene: TRBJ2-3
V gene: TRBV5-1
D gene: TRBD1
CDR3 DNA: TGCGCCAGCAGCTTCGGGACAGGAGCAGATACGCAGTATTTT
CDR3 protein: CASSFGTGADTQYF

clone size: NA
J gene: TRBJ1-5
V gene: TRBV12-3/TRBV12-4
D gene: NA
CDR3 DNA: TGTGCCAGCCGCGGAGGAAATCAGCCCCAGCATTTT
CDR3 protein: CASRGGNQPQHF

clone size: few
J gene: TRBJ1-1
V gene: TRBV10-1
D gene: TRBD1
CDR3 DNA: TGCGCCACCCGGTTGGACAGGGTCAACACTGAAGCTTTCTTT
CDR3 protein: CATRLDRVNTEAFF

clone size: NA
J gene: TRBJ2-7
V gene: TRBV24-1
D gene: TRBD1
CDR3 DNA: TGTGCCACAACTCAGACAGGGCGGAGCACCTACGAGCAGTACTTC
CDR3 protein: CATTQTGRSTYEQYF

clone size: NA
J gene: TRBJ2-7
V gene: TRBV20-1
D gene: NA
CDR3 DNA: TGCAGTGCTCGCTCGAGGGGGGAGCAGTACTTC
CDR3 protein: CSARSRGEQYF

clone size: NA
J gene: TRBJ2-3
V gene: TRBV6-5
D gene: TRBD2
CDR3 DNA: TGTGCCAGCAAAACTAGCGGGGGGGCCCCAGATACGCAGTATTTT
CDR3 protein: CASKTSGGAPDTQYF

clone size: NA
J gene: TRBJ1-1
V gene: TRBV29-1
D gene: NA
CDR3 DNA: TGCAGCGTGGGGGGGACGGGCTTT
CDR3 protein: CSVGGTGF

clone size: few
J gene: TRBJ1-4
V gene: TRBV19
D gene: NA
CDR3 DNA: TGTGCCAGTAGTGGTGCTCAGGGGAGCGGTGAAAAACTGTTTTTT
CDR3 protein: CASSGAQGSGEKLFF

clone size: NA
J gene: TRBJ2-7
V gene: TRBV6-1
D gene: NA
CDR3 DNA: TGTGCCAGCGGGGATCAGCGGTCCGAGCAGTACTTC
CDR3 protein: CASGDQRSEQYF

clone size: NA
J gene: TRBJ1-4
V gene: TRBV7-9
D gene: NA
CDR3 DNA: TGTGCCAGCAGCCCCACGGGGCGGGGGAATGAAAAACTGTTTTTT
CDR3 protein: CASSPTGRGNEKLFF

clone size: NA
J gene: TRBJ1-1
V gene: TRBV5-6
D gene: NA
CDR3 DNA: TGTGCCAGCAGCTTAGGCGGAGGGCTCGGGAACACTGAAGCTTTCTTT
CDR3 protein: CASSLGGGLGNTEAFF

clone size: NA
J gene: TRBJ2-1
V gene: TRBV24-1
D gene: NA
CDR3 DNA: TGTGCCACCGAGGTGGGTACAAAACAGTTCTTC
CDR3 protein: CATEVGTKQFF

clone size: NA
J gene: TRBJ2-1
V gene: TRBV5-1
D gene: NA
CDR3 DNA: TGCGCCAGCAGCTATATCGGGGGACCCCCTGACAATGAGCAGTTCTTC
CDR3 protein: CASSYIGGPPDNEQFF